This T cell receptor beta chain is drawn from a study of early T cells in non-severe SARS-CoV-2 infection. Study-level results: Anti-spike CD8 specificities were favored by VDJdb matching, whose results missed private and CD4 specificities.

Between the trimmed V and J ends, which lost 7 bases and 1 base, there was a span of 9 bases. From germline, CDR1 is GTSNPN and CDR2 SVGIG (reference sequence). CDR3 length: 12 residues. There are a few counts of this clonotype. Its target is unknown. TCRdb reanalysed the 5' RACE reads using MiXCR and keeps one entry per CDR3 protein. Altogether roughly 30,000 distinct CDR3 sequences are present, 4.5% being singletons, with the ten largest covering about 6.5%. This TCR came from an adult who was a healthcare worker with PCR-confirmed SARS-CoV-2 infection or an uninfected control (not recorded which). The chain couples TRBV30 to TRBJ2-3; D is unclear. The sequenced sample consisted of whole blood. CDR3 nucleotide sequence: TGTGCCTCCTCGGCGGGCACAGATACGCAGTATTTT. Protein sequence: CASSAGTDTQYF.